The clone carrying this T cell receptor (beta chain) has a count of ten or more. The target antigen is unknown. Time point noted: newly diagnosed GD, antithyroid drugs for less than 3 months. Scientists built the TCR library using RNA that was extracted from PBMCs. An endocrinology department located in Xi'an, China, was where the patients came from. The peripheral blood volume drawn was around 10 milliliters, and it was collected into EDTA tubes. Arm-PCR of CDR3 regions and iRepertoire HTBI primers were the basis on which TCR beta libraries were built. TCRdb redid the calling of the multiplex PCR reads with MiXCR, one entry per CDR3 protein. The data show a few hundred thousand distinct CDR3 sequences, 15% seen once. This CDR3 contains 18 residues. CDR1 and CDR2 (germline): SGDLS, YYNGEE. The V gene end was trimmed by 3 bases and the J gene end by 6 bases; junction bases not matched to a gene: 16. These data originate in a study of regulatory T cells in long-lasting Graves disease. Overall study findings and caveats: Sampling was limited to peripheral blood rather than thyroid tissue.

These data were likewise used in another study, on T cells in Graves' hyperthyroidism and ophthalmopathy. That work states: With the HTBI primer set, the TCR CDR3 went through a first round of RT-PCR.

V and J are TRBV9 and TRBJ2-1; 9 bases map to TRBD2. This TCR came from a woman aged 40-49 years with Graves disease. The material sequenced was peripheral blood mononuclear cells (PBMCs), taken at new diagnosis, from a patient treated with antithyroid drugs. The CDR3 loop is CASSEQPRGTSSRNEQFF. CDR3 sequence (DNA): TGTGCCAGCAGCGAGCAGCCGCGGGGGACTAGCTCTCGCAATGAGCAGTTCTTC. The variable domain in full, with the rest retrieved from reference TRBV9 and TRBJ2-1, is DSGVTQTPKHLITATGQRVTLRCSPRSGDLSVYWYQQSLDQGLQFLIQYYNGEERAKGNILERFSAQQFPDLHSELNLSSLELGDSALYFCASSEQPRGTSSRNEQFFGPGTRLTVL.